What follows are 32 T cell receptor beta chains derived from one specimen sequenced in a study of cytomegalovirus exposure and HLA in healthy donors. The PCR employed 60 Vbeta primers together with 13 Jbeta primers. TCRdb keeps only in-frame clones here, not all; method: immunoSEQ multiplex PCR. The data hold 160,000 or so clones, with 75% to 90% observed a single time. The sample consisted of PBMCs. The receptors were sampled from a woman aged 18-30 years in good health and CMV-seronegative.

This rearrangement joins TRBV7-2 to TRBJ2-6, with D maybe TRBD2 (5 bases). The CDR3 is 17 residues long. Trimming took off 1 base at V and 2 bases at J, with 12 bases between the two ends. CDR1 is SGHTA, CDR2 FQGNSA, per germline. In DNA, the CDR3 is TGTGCCAGCAGCTTAGGGCAGCCCGGGGCTGGGGCCAACGTCCTGACTTTC. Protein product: CASSLGQPGAGANVLTF.

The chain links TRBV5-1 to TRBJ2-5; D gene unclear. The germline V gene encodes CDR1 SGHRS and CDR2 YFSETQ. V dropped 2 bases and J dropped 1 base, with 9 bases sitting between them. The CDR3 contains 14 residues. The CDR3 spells CASSFFQVQETQYF. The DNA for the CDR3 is TGCGCCAGCAGCTTTTTTCAGGTCCAAGAGACCCAGTACTTC.

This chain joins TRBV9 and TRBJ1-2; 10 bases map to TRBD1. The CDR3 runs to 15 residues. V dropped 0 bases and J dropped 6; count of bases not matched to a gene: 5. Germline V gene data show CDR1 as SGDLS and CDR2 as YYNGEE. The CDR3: CASSVEGQGRDGYTF. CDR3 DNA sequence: TGTGCCAGCAGCGTAGAGGGACAGGGGAGGGATGGCTACACCTTC.

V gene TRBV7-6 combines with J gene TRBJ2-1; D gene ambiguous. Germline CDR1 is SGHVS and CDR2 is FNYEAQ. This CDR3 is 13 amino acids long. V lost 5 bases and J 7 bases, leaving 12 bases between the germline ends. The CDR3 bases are TGTGCCAGCAGCCCCAGGAATGGGAATGAGCAGTTCTTC. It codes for CASSPRNGNEQFF. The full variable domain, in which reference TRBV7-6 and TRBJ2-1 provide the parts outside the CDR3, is GAGVSQSPRYKVTKRGQDVALRCDPISGHVSLYWYRQALGQGPEFLTYFNYEAQQDKSGLPNDRFSAERPEGSISTLTIQRTEQRDSAMYRCASSPRNGNEQFFGPGTRLTVL.

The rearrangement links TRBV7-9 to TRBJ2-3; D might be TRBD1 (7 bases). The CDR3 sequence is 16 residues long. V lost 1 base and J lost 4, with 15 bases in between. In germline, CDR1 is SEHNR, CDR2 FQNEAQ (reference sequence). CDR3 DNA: TGTGCCAGCAGCTTAGGAGGAGGGGGCCGTCCAGATACGCAGTATTTT. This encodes CASSLGGGGRPDTQYF. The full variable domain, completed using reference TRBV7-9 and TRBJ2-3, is DTGVSQNPRHKITKRGQNVTFRCDPISEHNRLYWYRQTLGQGPEFLTYFQNEAQLEKSRLLSDRFSAERPKGSFSTLEIQRTEQGDSAMYLCASSLGGGGRPDTQYFGPGTRLTVL.

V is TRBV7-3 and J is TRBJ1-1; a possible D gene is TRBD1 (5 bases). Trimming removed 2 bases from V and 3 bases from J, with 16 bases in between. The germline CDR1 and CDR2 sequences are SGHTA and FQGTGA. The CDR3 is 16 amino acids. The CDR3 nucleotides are TGTGCCAGCAGCTTATGGGGGGAGGGAGAGGACACTGAAGCTTTCTTT. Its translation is CASSLWGEGEDTEAFF.

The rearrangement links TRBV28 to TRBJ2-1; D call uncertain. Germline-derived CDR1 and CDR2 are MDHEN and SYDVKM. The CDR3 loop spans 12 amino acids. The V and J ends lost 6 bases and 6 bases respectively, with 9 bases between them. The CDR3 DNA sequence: TGTGCCAGCAGCCCTCCCTTCAATGAGCAGTTCTTC. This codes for CASSPPFNEQFF.

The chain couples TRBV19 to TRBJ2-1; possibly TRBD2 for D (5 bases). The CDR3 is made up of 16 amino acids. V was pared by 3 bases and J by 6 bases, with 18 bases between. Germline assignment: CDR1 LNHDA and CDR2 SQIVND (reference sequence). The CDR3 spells CASSIPGWEKSNEQFF. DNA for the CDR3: TGTGCCAGTAGTATTCCGGGGTGGGAGAAGAGCAATGAGCAGTTCTTC.

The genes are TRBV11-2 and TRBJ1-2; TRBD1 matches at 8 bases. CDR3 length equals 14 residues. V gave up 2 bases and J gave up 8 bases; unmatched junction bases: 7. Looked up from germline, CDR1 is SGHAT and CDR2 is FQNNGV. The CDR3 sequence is CASSLRQGADGYTF. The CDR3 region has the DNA TGTGCCAGCAGCTTAAGGCAGGGGGCTGACGGCTACACCTTC. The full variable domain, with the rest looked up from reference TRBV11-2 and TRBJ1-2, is EAGVAQSPRYKIIEKRQSVAFWCNPISGHATLYWYQQILGQGPKLLIQFQNNGVVDDSQLPKDRFSAERLKGVDSTLKIQPAKLEDSAVYLCASSLRQGADGYTFGSGTRLTVV.

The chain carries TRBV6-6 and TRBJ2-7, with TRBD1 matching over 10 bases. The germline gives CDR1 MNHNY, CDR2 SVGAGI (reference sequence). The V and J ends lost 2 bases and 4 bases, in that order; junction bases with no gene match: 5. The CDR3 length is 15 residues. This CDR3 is CASSYPTGGSYEQYF. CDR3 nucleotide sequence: TGTGCCAGCAGTTACCCGACAGGGGGCTCTTACGAGCAGTACTTC.

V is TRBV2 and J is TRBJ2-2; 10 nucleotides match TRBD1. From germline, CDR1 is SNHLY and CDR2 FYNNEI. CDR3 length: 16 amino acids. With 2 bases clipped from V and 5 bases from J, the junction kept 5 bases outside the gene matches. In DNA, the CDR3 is TGTGCCAGCAGTGAACGACAGGGGGCGCGAACCGGGGAGCTGTTTTTT. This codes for CASSERQGARTGELFF.

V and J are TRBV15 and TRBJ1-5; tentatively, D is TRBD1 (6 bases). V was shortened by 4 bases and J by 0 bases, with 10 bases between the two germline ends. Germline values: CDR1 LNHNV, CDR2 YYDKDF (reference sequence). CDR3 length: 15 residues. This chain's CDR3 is CATSIYRASNQPQHF. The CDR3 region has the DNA TGTGCCACCAGCATTTACAGGGCTAGCAATCAGCCCCAGCATTTT.

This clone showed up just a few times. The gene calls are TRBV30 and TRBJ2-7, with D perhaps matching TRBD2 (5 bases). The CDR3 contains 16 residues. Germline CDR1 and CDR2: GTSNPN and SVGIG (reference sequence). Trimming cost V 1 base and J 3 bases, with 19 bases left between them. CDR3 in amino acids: CAWSAEMVGDNYEQYF. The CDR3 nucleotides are TGTGCCTGGAGTGCCGAGATGGTCGGGGATAACTACGAGCAGTACTTC.

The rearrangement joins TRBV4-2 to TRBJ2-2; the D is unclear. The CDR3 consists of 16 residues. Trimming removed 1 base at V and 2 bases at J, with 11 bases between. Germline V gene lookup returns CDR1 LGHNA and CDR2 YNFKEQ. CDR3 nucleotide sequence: TGTGCCAGCAGCCAAGTCGTAATAGAAAACACCGGGGAGCTGTTTTTT. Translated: CASSQVVIENTGELFF.

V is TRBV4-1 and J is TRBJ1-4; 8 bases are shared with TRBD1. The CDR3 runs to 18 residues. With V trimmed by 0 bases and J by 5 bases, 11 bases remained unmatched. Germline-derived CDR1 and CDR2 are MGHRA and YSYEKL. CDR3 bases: TGCGCCAGCAGCCAAGAGGGCGGCAGGGGGCGACTAAATGAAAAACTGTTTTTT. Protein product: CASSQEGGRGRLNEKLFF.

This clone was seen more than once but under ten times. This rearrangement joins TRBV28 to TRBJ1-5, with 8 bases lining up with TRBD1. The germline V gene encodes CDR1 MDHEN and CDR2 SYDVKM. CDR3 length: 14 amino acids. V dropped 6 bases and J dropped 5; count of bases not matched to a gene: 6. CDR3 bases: TGTGCCAGCAGCCCTAACAGGGGGGATCAGCCCCAGCATTTT. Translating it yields CASSPNRGDQPQHF.

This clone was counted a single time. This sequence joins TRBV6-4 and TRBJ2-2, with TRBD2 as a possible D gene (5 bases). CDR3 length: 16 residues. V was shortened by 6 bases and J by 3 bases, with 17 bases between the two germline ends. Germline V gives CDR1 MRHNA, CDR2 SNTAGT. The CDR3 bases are TGTGCCAGCAGAACAACTAGTTCAGAGCACACCGGGGAGCTGTTTTTT. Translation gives CASRTTSSEHTGELFF.

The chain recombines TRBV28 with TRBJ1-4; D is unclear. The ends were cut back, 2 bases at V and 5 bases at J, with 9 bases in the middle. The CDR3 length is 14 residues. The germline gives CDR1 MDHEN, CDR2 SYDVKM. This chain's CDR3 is CASSLTSLNEKLFF. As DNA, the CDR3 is TGTGCCAGCAGTTTAACCAGTTTGAATGAAAAACTGTTTTTT.

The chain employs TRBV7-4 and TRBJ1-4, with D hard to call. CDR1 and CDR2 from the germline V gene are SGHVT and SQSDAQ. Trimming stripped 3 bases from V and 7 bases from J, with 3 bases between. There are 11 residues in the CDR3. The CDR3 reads CASSFSEKLFF. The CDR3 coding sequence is TGTGCCAGCAGCTTTAGTGAAAAACTGTTTTTT.

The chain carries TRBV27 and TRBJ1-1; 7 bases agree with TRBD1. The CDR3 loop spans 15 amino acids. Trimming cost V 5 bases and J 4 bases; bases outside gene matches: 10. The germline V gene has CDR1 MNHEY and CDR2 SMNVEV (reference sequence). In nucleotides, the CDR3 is TGTGCCAGCAGTAGCGACAGGGAGTCGTCCACTGAAGCTTTCTTT. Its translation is CASSSDRESSTEAFF.

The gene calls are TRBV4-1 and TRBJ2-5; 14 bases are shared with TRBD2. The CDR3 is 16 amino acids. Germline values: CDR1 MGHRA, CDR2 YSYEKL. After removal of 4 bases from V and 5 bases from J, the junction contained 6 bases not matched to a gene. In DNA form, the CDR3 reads TGCGCCAGCAGCCGACTAGCGGGGGGGCGATGGGAGACCCAGTACTTC. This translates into CASSRLAGGRWETQYF.

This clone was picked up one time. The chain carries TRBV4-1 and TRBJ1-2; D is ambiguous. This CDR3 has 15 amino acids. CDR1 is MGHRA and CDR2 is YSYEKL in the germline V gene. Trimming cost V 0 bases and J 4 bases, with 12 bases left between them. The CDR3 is CASSQDQQISYGYTF. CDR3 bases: TGCGCCAGCAGCCAAGATCAACAGATCAGCTATGGCTACACCTTC.

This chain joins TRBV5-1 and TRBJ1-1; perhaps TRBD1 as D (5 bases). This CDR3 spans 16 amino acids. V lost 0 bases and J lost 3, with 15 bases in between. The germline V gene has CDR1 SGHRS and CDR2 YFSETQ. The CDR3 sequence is CASSLVGRGGDTEAFF. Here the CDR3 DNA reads TGCGCCAGCAGCTTGGTTGGTCGGGGGGGGGACACTGAAGCTTTCTTT.

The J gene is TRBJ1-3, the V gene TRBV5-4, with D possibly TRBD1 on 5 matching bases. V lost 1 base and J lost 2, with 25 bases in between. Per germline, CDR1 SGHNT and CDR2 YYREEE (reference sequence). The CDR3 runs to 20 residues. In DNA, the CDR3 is TGTGCCAGCAGCTTGTCATTAGGACAACGTCCTACTGGGCCTGGAAACACCATATATTTT. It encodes CASSLSLGQRPTGPGNTIYF.

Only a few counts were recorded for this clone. The CDR3 loop is CASSDRRGAGEKLFF. For the CDR3, the DNA is TGTGCCAGCAGTGACCGCCGGGGGGCGGGAGAAAAACTGTTTTTT. The rearrangement joins TRBV25-1 to TRBJ1-4; a possible D gene is TRBD1 (6 bases). V was cut by 3 bases and J by 8 bases, with 16 bases left in between. The germline gives CDR1 MGHDK, CDR2 SYGVNS. This CDR3 contains 15 residues.

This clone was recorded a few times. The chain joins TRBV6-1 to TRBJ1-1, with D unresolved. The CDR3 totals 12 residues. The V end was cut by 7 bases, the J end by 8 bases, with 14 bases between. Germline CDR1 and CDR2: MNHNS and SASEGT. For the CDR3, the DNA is TGTGCCAGCACCAGCGGGTCGCAGGAAGCTTTCTTT. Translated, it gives CASTSGSQEAFF.

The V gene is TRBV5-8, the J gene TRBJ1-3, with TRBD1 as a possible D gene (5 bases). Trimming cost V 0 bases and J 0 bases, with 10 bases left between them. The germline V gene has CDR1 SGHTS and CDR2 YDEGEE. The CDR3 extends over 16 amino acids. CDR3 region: CASSLARGPSGNTIYF. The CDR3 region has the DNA TGTGCCAGCAGCTTGGCGCGGGGCCCCTCTGGAAACACCATATATTTT.

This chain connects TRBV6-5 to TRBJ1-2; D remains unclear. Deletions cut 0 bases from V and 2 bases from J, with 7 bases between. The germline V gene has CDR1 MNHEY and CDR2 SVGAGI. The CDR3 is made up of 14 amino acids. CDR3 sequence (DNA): TGTGCCAGCAGTTACTCCCCCCAAAACTATGGCTACACCTTC. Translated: CASSYSPQNYGYTF.

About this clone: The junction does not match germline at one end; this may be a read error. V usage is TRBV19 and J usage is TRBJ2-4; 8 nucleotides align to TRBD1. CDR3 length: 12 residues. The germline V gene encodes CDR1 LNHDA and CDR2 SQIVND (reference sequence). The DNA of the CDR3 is TGTGCCAGTAGTATTCAGGGGGCTGACCTACTATTC. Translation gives CASSIQGADLLF.

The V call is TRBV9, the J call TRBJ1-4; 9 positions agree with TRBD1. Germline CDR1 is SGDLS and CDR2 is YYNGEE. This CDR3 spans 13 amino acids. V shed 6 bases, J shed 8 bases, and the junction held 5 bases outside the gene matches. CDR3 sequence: CASKDRGQEKLFF. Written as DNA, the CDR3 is TGTGCCAGCAAGGACAGGGGACAAGAAAAACTGTTTTTT.

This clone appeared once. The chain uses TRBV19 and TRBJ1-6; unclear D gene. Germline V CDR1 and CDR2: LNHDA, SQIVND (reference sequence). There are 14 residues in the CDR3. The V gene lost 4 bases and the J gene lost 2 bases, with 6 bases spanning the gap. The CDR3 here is CASSNGAYNSPLHF. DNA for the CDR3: TGTGCCAGTAGTAACGGGGCCTATAATTCACCCCTCCACTTT.

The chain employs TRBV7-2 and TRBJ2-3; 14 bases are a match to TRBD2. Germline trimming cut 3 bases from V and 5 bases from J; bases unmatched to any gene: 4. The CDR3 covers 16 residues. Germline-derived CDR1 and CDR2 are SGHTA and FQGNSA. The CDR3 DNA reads TGTGCCAGCAGCTTTGGGACTAGCGGGAGTATAGATACGCAGTATTTT. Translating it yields CASSFGTSGSIDTQYF.